Listed below are T cell receptor beta chains from one sample, sequenced in a study of blood T cell repertoires in COVID-19. The repertoire was sequenced with immunoSEQ multiplex PCR; TCRdb's copy has only in-frame clones and lacks some. The table has about 40,000 clones, approximately 90% seen once. Sequencing was performed on peripheral blood. All receptors derive from a man in his 60s with acute or convalescent COVID-19. The conserved cysteine and the conserved F or W are not part of the CDR3 here.

TRBV5-6 | 10 | ASSSSGFAQF
TRBV5-1 | 12 | ASRRTGGQETQY
TRBV19 | 13 | ASSATYSGANVLT
TRBV19 | 14 | ASSTYLDRGLAEAF
TRBV5-4 | 13 | ASSLGLADAYEQY
TRBV12-3/TRBV12-4 | 9 | ASSPQGKQF
TRBV21-1 | 14 | ASKGLGDSSYNEQF
TRBV12-3/TRBV12-4 | 11 | ASSRTGGTEAF
TRBV5-6 | 17 | ATRPRTGGFGEKNTEAF
TRBV30 | 17 | AWSVRVTRGDSGANVLT
TRBV6-5 | 12 | ASSSPGVRTEAF
TRBV7-2 | 11 | ASSVREGQPQH
TRBV5-4 | 13 | ASSTGGGVESPLH
TRBV19 | 13 | ASSIGGSMGETQY
TRBV7-8 | 11 | ASSSSRVDTQY
TRBV4-2 | 14 | ASSQAGGRGVGELF
TRBV11-2 | 12 | ASTDGDYLNIQY
TRBV6-6 | 12 | ASSVLAGYYEQY
TRBV4-3 | 13 | ASSRDYSSYNEQF
TRBV5-1 | 15 | ASSSKTSSPSTDTQY
TRBV28 | 12 | ASLRGGSTDTQY